Listed here are 5 T cell receptor beta chains from one sample, sequenced in a study of T cell repertoires and HLA-DP antigens. Which antigens these TCRs recognize remains unknown. Measured with immunoSEQ multiplex PCR; TCRdb has only the in-frame clones, and not every one. The table records fewer than 75,000 clones, about 82% of them present only once. What was sequenced was CD4+ T cells from PBMCs. These receptor sequences come from a man in his fifties or sixties in good health and CMV-seronegative.

The V gene is TRBV25-1, the J gene TRBJ2-1, with 8 positions matching TRBD1. With 4 bases clipped from V and 0 bases from J, the junction kept 2 bases outside the gene matches. CDR1 and CDR2 (germline): MGHDK, SYGVNS. CDR3 length: 15 amino acids. In nucleotides, the CDR3 is TGTGCCAGCAGTGCAGGACAGGGCTCCTACAATGAGCAGTTCTTC. Translated, it gives CASSAGQGSYNEQFF.

This chain uses TRBV19 with TRBJ1-5; 9 bases map to TRBD1. The length of the CDR3 is 13 residues. Per the germline V gene, CDR1 is LNHDA and CDR2 is SQIVND (reference sequence). V shed 9 bases, J shed 8 bases, and the junction held 8 bases outside the gene matches. Here the CDR3 DNA reads TGTGCCAGCCGGACAGGGGAGGTTGAGCCCCAGCATTTT. It yields the protein CASRTGEVEPQHF.

The V and J genes are TRBV7-2 and TRBJ1-4; D ambiguous. Trimming shortened V by 4 bases and J by 2 bases, and 8 bases separated the two germline ends. Germline V gene sequence: CDR1 SGHTA, CDR2 FQGNSA. The CDR3 has 14 residues. This chain's CDR3 is CASSSQPTNEKLFF. CDR3 in DNA: TGTGCCAGCAGCTCTCAGCCGACTAATGAAAAACTGTTTTTT.

This chain connects TRBV5-8 to TRBJ1-4; TRBD1 aligns across 9 bases. Germline CDR1 is SGHTS and CDR2 is YDEGEE. With V trimmed by 2 bases and J by 10 bases, 9 bases remained unmatched. The CDR3 extends over 15 amino acids. CDR3: CASSFRTGEAGKLFF. CDR3 coding DNA: TGTGCCAGCAGCTTTAGGACAGGGGAGGCCGGAAAACTGTTTTTT.

This chain connects TRBV6-1 to TRBJ2-1, with 10 bases fitting TRBD1. The CDR3 extends over 17 amino acids. The germline CDR1 and CDR2 sequences are MNHNS and SASEGT. V shed 2 bases, J shed 7 bases, and the junction held 11 bases outside the gene matches. The DNA of the CDR3 is TGTGCCAGCAGTGAACCTGGGCGGACAGGGGGTACTAATGAGCAGTTCTTC. Translated, it gives CASSEPGRTGGTNEQFF.